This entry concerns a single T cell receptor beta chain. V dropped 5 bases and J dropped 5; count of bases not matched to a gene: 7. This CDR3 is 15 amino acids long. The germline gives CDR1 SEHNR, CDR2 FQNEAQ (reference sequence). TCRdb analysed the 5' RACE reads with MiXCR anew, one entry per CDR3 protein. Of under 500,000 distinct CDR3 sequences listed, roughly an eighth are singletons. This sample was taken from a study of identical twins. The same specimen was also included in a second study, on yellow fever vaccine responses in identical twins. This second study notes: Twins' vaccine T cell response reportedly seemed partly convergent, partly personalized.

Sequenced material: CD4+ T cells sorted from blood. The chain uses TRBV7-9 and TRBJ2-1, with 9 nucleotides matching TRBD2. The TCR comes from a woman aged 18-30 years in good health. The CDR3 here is CASSPLAGVNNEQFF. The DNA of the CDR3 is TGTGCCAGCAGCCCCTTAGCGGGGGTGAACAATGAGCAGTTCTTC. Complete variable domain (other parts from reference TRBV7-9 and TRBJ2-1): DTGVSQNPRHKITKRGQNVTFRCDPISEHNRLYWYRQTLGQGPEFLTYFQNEAQLEKSRLLSDRFSAERPKGSFSTLEIQRTEQGDSAMYLCASSPLAGVNNEQFFGPGTRLTVL.